This record concerns one T cell receptor beta chain sequence. Its target is unknown. The sample is drawn from a study of cytomegalovirus exposure and HLA in healthy donors. Regarding the study as a whole: In a later analysis, a missense DCLRE1C variant was linked to TCR beta V- and J-gene trimming. Later analysis reportedly placed an Asian-associated ancestry cluster below the roughly 690-donor mean in N-insertions.

This CDR3 contains 16 residues. Trimming took 6 bases from V and 2 from J; bases not matched to a gene: 10. In germline, CDR1 is WNHNN, CDR2 SYGVQD (reference sequence). The PCR used 60 Vbeta and 13 Jbeta primers. Libraries were prepared by immunoSEQ multiplex PCR; TCRdb keeps only in-frame clonotypes and omits some of them. Here the sample spans approximately 100,000 clones, around 76% being singletons. The sequenced material came from PBMCs. This TCR was recovered from a woman aged 40 to 50 in good health and CMV-seropositive. The chain is built from TRBV10-1 and TRBJ1-5, with 7 bases that match TRBD1. The CDR3 nucleotides are TGCGCCAGCAGCCCAGGACAGGCGGGCGGCAATCAGCCCCAGCATTTT. Its translation is CASSPGQAGGNQPQHF.